This TCR beta chain is drawn from a study of ipilimumab plus nivolumab after autologous stem cell transplantation. Study-level background: A median of about 8 nivolumab and about 5 ipilimumab doses were given. Both relapsed and primary refractory DLBCL were included.

Patients got ipilimumab 1 mg/kg beginning 14 to 28 days post-transplant. Patients got 3 mg/kg IV nivolumab weeks 1, 4, 7, 10, then biweekly through week 26. Method: immunoSEQ multiplex PCR; TCRdb's copy keeps in-frame clones and lacks some. The table records approximately 80,000 clones, approximately 86% of them present only once. In its sample, this clone was seen once. The CDR3 has 12 amino acids. Germline V gene data show CDR1 as SGHAT and CDR2 as FQNNGV. The receptor's source is a male donor with diffuse large B-cell lymphoma. V and J are TRBV11-2 and TRBJ2-5; D is ambiguous. The closer fit of TRBJ2-7 to the DNA end suggests the J call may be wrong. The sequencing used PBMCs, collected in a trial of ipilimumab plus nivolumab as post-transplant consolidation. CDR3 DNA: TGTGCCAGCAGCCCAGGCATCTACGAGCAGTACTTC. The encoded protein is CASSPGIYEQYF.